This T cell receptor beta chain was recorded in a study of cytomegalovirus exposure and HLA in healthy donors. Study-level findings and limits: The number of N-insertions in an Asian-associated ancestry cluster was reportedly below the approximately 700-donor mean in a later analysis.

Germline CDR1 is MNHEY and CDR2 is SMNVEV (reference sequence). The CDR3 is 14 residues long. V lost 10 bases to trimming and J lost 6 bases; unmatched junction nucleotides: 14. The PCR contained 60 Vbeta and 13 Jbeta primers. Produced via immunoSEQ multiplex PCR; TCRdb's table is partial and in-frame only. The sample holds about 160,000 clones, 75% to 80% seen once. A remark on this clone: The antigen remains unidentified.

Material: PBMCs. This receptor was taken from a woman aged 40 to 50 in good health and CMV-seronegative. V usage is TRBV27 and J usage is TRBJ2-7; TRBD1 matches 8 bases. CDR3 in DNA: TGTGCCACCTTTTCCCTCGGGACAGGCGGCGAGCAGTACTTC. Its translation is CATFSLGTGGEQYF.